The rows below give T cell receptor beta chains drawn from one sample of a study of blood T cell repertoires in COVID-19. Clones were sequenced by immunoSEQ multiplex PCR, and TCRdb holds only the in-frame ones, with some missing. The sample yields around 290,000 clones, 88% seen once. The material sequenced was PBMCs or T cells enriched from blood (not recorded which). The receptors stem from a woman aged 55-70 years in a cohort exposed to, infected with or recovered from COVID-19 (not recorded which). Both conserved end residues are part of each CDR3. Each record gives: V gene, J gene, D gene, clone size, CDR3 DNA, CDR3 protein. The D gene is left open where the match is weak. Clone size is stated in some rows and not others, as once, few, many or a class when expanded.

V: TRBV7-8
J: TRBJ2-1
D: TRBD2
size: -
DNA: TGTGCCAGCAGCTTAGACGGGAGGCAGGACAATGAGCAGTTCTTC
CDR3: CASSLDGRQDNEQFF

V: TRBV4-2
J: TRBJ1-2
D: -
size: -
DNA: TGTGCCAGCAGCCAAGGGCCCGGGGGGACTTATGGCTACACCTTC
CDR3: CASSQGPGGTYGYTF

V: TRBV9
J: TRBJ1-5
D: -
size: -
DNA: TGTGCCAGCAGCGCGACGGACAGCTTCAATCAGCCCCAGCATTTT
CDR3: CASSATDSFNQPQHF

V: TRBV7-2
J: TRBJ1-3
D: -
size: once
DNA: TGTGCCAGCAGCTCGGGGGGGCGAAGGGGAAACACCATATATTTT
CDR3: CASSSGGRRGNTIYF

V: TRBV24-1
J: TRBJ2-1
D: -
size: -
DNA: TGTGCCACCAGTGACCCGGGGGATAGTCTGGGTGAGCAGTTCTTC
CDR3: CATSDPGDSLGEQFF

V: TRBV30
J: TRBJ1-5
D: TRBD1
size: few
DNA: TGTGCCTGGAGTCTCGGGACAGGGGTCGGAGGCAATCAGCCCCAGCATTTT
CDR3: CAWSLGTGVGGNQPQHF

V: TRBV18
J: TRBJ2-1
D: TRBD2
size: -
DNA: TGTGCCAGCTCAAACCCTAGCGGGATAAACAATGAGCAGTTCTTC
CDR3: CASSNPSGINNEQFF

V: TRBV5-1
J: TRBJ2-2
D: TRBD1
size: few
DNA: TGCGCCAGCGGCCTGGACAGGGGGGGCACCGGGGAGCTGTTTTTT
CDR3: CASGLDRGGTGELFF

V: TRBV11-3
J: TRBJ1-2
D: -
size: -
DNA: TGTGCCAGCAGCTTAGGCCCAGGGGATGGCTACACCTTC
CDR3: CASSLGPGDGYTF

V: TRBV27
J: TRBJ1-1
D: TRBD1
size: -
DNA: TGTGCCAGCAGTTCGACAGGGGGCGCTTTTCTGAACACTGAAGCTTTCTTT
CDR3: CASSSTGGAFLNTEAFF

V: TRBV9
J: TRBJ1-1
D: TRBD1
size: -
DNA: TGTGCCAGCAGCGTATCTACTGGGGACAGGGGCGGTTGGAACACTGAAGCTTTCTTT
CDR3: CASSVSTGDRGGWNTEAFF

V: TRBV4-2
J: TRBJ1-5
D: TRBD1
size: -
DNA: TGTGCCAGCAGCCAAGATTACAGGGGTGCTCAGCCCCAGCATTTT
CDR3: CASSQDYRGAQPQHF

V: TRBV27
J: TRBJ1-2
D: -
size: -
DNA: TGTGCCAGCAGGGCCGACAGATTTGGCGGCTACACCTTC
CDR3: CASRADRFGGYTF

V: TRBV19
J: TRBJ1-5
D: -
size: many
DNA: TGTGCCAGTAGCAGGGTTAGACAGCCCCAGCATTTT
CDR3: CASSRVRQPQHF

V: TRBV3-1/TRBV3-2
J: TRBJ2-7
D: -
size: -
DNA: TGTGCCAGCAGCCAAGTAACAGGGTATTTAAGTCGCGAGCAGTACTTC
CDR3: CASSQVTGYLSREQYF

V: TRBV11-2
J: TRBJ1-4
D: -
size: -
DNA: TGTGCCAGCAGCTTAGGTGTAGGGGGAACTAATGAAAAACTGTTTTTT
CDR3: CASSLGVGGTNEKLFF

V: TRBV5-6
J: TRBJ1-2
D: TRBD1
size: -
DNA: TGTGCCAGCACCCGTGGGCGGACAGGGGGCTATGGCTACACCTTC
CDR3: CASTRGRTGGYGYTF

V: TRBV10-1
J: TRBJ2-2
D: TRBD1
size: -
DNA: TGCGCCAGCAGATATCGGACAGGGATTGACGACACCGGGGAGCTGTTTTTT
CDR3: CASRYRTGIDDTGELFF

V: TRBV29-1
J: TRBJ2-7
D: -
size: -
DNA: TGCAGCGTCTTAACAGGGTTACTCTACGAGCAGTACTTC
CDR3: CSVLTGLLYEQYF

V: TRBV4-3
J: TRBJ2-1
D: TRBD2
size: once
DNA: TGCGCCAGCAGCCACGGACTAGCGGACTCCTACAATGAGCAGTTCTTC
CDR3: CASSHGLADSYNEQFF

V: TRBV6-5
J: TRBJ2-7
D: TRBD2
size: -
DNA: TGTGCCAGCAGTAGCGGGGGGTCCTACGAGCAGTACTTC
CDR3: CASSSGGSYEQYF

V: TRBV24-1
J: TRBJ2-5
D: TRBD1
size: -
DNA: TGTGCCACCAGTGAATGGGACAGGGGGAAAGAGACCCAGTACTTC
CDR3: CATSEWDRGKETQYF